This TCR beta chain was observed in a study of control samples from healthy donors and cancer patients (TCRdb year 2020). The receptor library was made with the immunoSEQ multiplex PCR assay. Sourced from immuneACCESS, this table was stored by TCRdb with only in-frame sequences that have V and J called. A share of the clones is absent; for the studies checked, an unresolved V gene accounts for under half, and the remainder has no known explanation. The sample data list about 180,000 clones, and around 94% of these were observed just once. The ten biggest clones cover over 1.1% of the sample. Comment on this clone: Its antigen specificity is not known. No qualities accompany the bases; no much larger clone lies one base away.

CDR1 is given as KGHSH and CDR2 as LQKENI, both from the germline V gene. The germline ends are 7 bases apart after V is trimmed by 3 bases and J by 1 base. The CDR3 runs 14 residues from the cysteine to the phenylalanine. Solely the CDR3 DNA is kept, with 42 bases framed from the first base. This receptor was obtained from a man aged 30 to 39 in good health. Specimen: blood. The rearrangement combines TRBV18 with TRBJ1-5; the D gene is unclear. The CDR3 reads CASSPMGSNQPQHF. The nucleotide sequence is given as TGTGCCAGCTCACCTATGGGGAGCAATCAGCCCCAGCATTTT.